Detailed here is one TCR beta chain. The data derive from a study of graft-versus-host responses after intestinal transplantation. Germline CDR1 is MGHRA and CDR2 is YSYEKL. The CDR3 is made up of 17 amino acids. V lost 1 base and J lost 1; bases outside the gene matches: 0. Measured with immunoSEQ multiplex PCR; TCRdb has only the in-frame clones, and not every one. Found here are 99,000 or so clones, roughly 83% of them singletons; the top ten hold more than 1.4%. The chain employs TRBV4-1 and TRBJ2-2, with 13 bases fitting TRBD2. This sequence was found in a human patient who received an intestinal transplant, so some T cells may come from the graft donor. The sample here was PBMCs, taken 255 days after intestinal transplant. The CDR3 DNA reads TGCGCCAGCAGCCAAGGACTAGCGGGGGGGAACACCGGGGAGCTGTTTTTT. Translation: CASSQGLAGGNTGELFF.